This T cell receptor (beta chain) was recovered during a study of vaccination and CD4 T cells after COVID-19. Overall study: Comprising six males and four females, the convalescent participants counted two Hispanic individuals among them.

Time point indicated: late sampling 161 to 241 days after vaccination in three convalescent patients. From the PCR reads, TCRdb called clonotypes with MiXCR, one entry per CDR3 protein. The table has some 26,000 distinct CDR3 sequences, 45% to 65% seen once. This receptor was obtained from a human donor who had recovered from COVID-19. The material was CD4+ T cells from blood, obtained about 7 months after SARS-CoV-2 vaccination.

The CDR3 DNA reads TGTGCCACCAGCGGACGGGACAGGCTCTACGAGCAGTACTTC. Protein sequence: CATSGRDRLYEQYF. The gene calls are TRBV15 and TRBJ2-7; TRBD1 agrees at 8 bases. Germline V gene data show CDR1 as LNHNV and CDR2 as YYDKDF (reference sequence). V lost 5 bases to trimming and J lost 3 bases; unmatched junction nucleotides: 6. This CDR3 contains 14 residues. The variable domain in full, completed from reference TRBV15 and TRBJ2-7, reads DAMVIQNPRYQVTQFGKPVTLSCSQTLNHNVMYWYQQKSSQAPKLLFHYYDKDFNNEADTPDNFQSRRPNTSFCFLDIRSPGLGDTAMYLCATSGRDRLYEQYFGPGTRLTVT.